This T cell receptor (beta chain) was identified in a study of T cells after yellow fever vaccination. CDR3 length equals 11 residues. As for this clonotype: Antigen unknown.

Study observations and caveats: A large majority of primary-vaccination clones showed up again after the booster (96% CD4, around 90% CD8).

MiXCR, applied by TCRdb to the 5' RACE reads, yields one record per CDR3 protein. Found here are about 160,000 distinct CDR3 sequences, around 7% of them singletons; the top ten hold under 3%. This material consisted of CD4+ T cells sorted from PBMCs, taken around 5 days after the first yellow fever vaccination. The chain links TRBV21-1 to TRBJ1-2; TRBD1 is the table's D call and was not checked against the DNA. TRBV21-1 is noted as a pseudogene. The receptor comes from a man between 18 and 35 years old who received the YFV17D yellow fever vaccine. This CDR3 reads CASRGPVGFTF. CDR3 sequence (DNA): TGTGCCAGCAGGGGTCCTGTGGGCTTCACCTTC.